This T cell receptor beta chain was retrieved from a study of long-term antiretroviral therapy in people with HIV. Study-wide findings and caveats: An increase in diversity followed ART, yet levels stayed below transplant donor controls. Those clones which expanded before ART made up the dominant part of the repertoire at all time points.

The CDR3 is 16 residues long. Germline V lookup: CDR1 SGHRS, CDR2 YFSETQ. V dropped 0 bases and J dropped 3 bases, with 12 bases sitting between them. About this clone itself: Antigen unknown.

The authors ran the immunoSEQ assay, v3.0, at survey level. Measured with immunoSEQ multiplex PCR; TCRdb has only the in-frame clones, and not every one. The sample consists of about 29,000 clones, about 88% of them appearing once. The input for sequencing was unsorted PBMCs, taken 5 years before starting antiretroviral therapy. The chain recombines TRBV5-1 with TRBJ2-2; D perhaps matches TRBD1 (6 bases). This sequence originates from a man aged 50 to 60 with HIV. CDR3 in DNA: TGCGCCAGCAGCTTGGTTTTATCAGGGGACACCGGGGAGCTGTTTTTT. Translating it yields CASSLVLSGDTGELFF.